These 26 T cell receptor beta chains came from one sample sequenced in a study of T cell responses to AZD1222 COVID-19 vaccine. Using immunoSEQ multiplex PCR, the repertoire was profiled, and TCRdb retains in-frame clones only, with some absent. There are roughly 69,000 clones in the sample; about four fifths occur only once, and around 15% lies in the top ten. The source material was peripheral blood, sampled 28 days after the second AZD1222 dose. These TCRs come from an adult who received the AZD1222 COVID-19 vaccine.

V and J are TRBV10-2 and TRBJ1-6, with D perhaps matching TRBD1 (6 bases). CDR3 length: 13 amino acids. The germline gives CDR1 WSHSY, CDR2 SAAADI. V dropped 3 bases and J dropped 7 bases, with 7 bases sitting between them. CDR3 nucleotides: TGCGCCAGCAGTGACAGGGGAAATTCACCCCTCCACTTT. This sequence encodes CASSDRGNSPLHF.

The gene calls are TRBV29-1 and TRBJ2-3, with no clear D. The CDR3 length is 10 residues. V lost 5 bases and J 5 bases, leaving 5 bases between the germline ends. Germline V gene sequence: CDR1 SQVTM, CDR2 ANQGSEA. CDR3 nucleotide sequence: TGCAGCGTTAAGATAGATACGCAGTATTTT. The encoded protein is CSVKIDTQYF.

Here the CDR3 reads CASSIAGGSTYNEQFF. CDR3 sequence (DNA): TGTGCCAGTAGTATAGCGGGGGGATCAACCTACAATGAGCAGTTCTTC. The chain recombines TRBV19 with TRBJ2-1, with TRBD2 identical over 7 bases. The CDR3 runs 16 residues. V was pared by 1 base and J by 2 bases, with 5 bases of the junction left unmatched. Germline CDR1 is LNHDA and CDR2 is SQIVND (reference sequence). Drawing the rest from reference TRBV19 and TRBJ2-1, the complete variable domain is DGGITQSPKYLFRKEGQNVTLSCEQNLNHDAMYWYRQDPGQGLRLIYYSQIVNDFQKGDIAEGYSVSREKKESFPLTVTSAQKNPTAFYLCASSIAGGSTYNEQFFGPGTRLTVL.

The rearrangement links TRBV5-6 to TRBJ1-4; no definite D call. The CDR3 is 14 amino acids. With 0 bases removed from V and 7 bases from J, the gap between germline ends came to 10 bases. Germline values: CDR1 SGHDT, CDR2 YYEEEE. CDR3 in amino acids: CASSLARVSEKLFF. CDR3 bases: TGTGCCAGCAGCTTGGCAAGGGTTTCTGAAAAACTGTTTTTT.

The chain recombines TRBV24-1 with TRBJ2-1, with 11 bases identical to TRBD2. The J segment lost 8 bases and the V segment lost 4 bases, leaving 9 bases of the junction unmatched. The germline CDR1 and CDR2 sequences are KGHDR and SFDVKD. CDR3 size: 16 residues. The DNA of the CDR3 is TGTGCCACCAGTGACTTTAGCGGGGGGGTAAGAGATGAGCAGTTCTTC. This gives the protein CATSDFSGGVRDEQFF.

This chain connects TRBV7-9 to TRBJ2-2; D perhaps matches TRBD1 (6 bases). Trimming took off 5 bases at V and 1 base at J, with 8 bases between the two ends. The CDR3 totals 14 residues. Germline CDR1 and CDR2: SEHNR and FQNEAQ (reference sequence). The CDR3 DNA sequence: TGTGCCAGCAGCCCACAGGGGAACACCGGGGAGCTGTTTTTT. Its translation is CASSPQGNTGELFF.

The chain recombines TRBV24-1 with TRBJ1-1; 8 nucleotides line up with TRBD1. The CDR3 sequence is 13 residues long. Trimming at V came to 2 bases and at J to 8 bases, leaving 3 bases not matched to a gene. From germline, CDR1 is KGHDR and CDR2 SFDVKD. The CDR3 region has the DNA TGTGCCACCAGTGATTGGACAGGGAGGGAAGCTTTCTTT. It yields the protein CATSDWTGREAFF.

The V call is TRBV15, the J call TRBJ1-2; D gene ambiguous. The germline CDR1 and CDR2 sequences are LNHNV and YYDKDF (reference sequence). This CDR3 is built from 15 residues. V gave up 2 bases and J gave up 10 bases, with 20 bases separating them. CDR3 loop: CATSRSRIVADDYTF. DNA of the CDR3: TGTGCCACCAGCAGATCCAGGATCGTAGCGGATGACTACACCTTC.

V gene TRBV7-8 combines with J gene TRBJ2-7; 13 nucleotides align to TRBD2. The germline V gene encodes CDR1 SGHVS and CDR2 FQNEAQ. V was clipped by 1 base and J by 2 bases; unmatched bases: 2. The length of the CDR3 is 16 residues. CDR3 sequence reads: CASSLVLAGGPYEQYF. In DNA, the CDR3 is TGTGCCAGCAGCTTAGTACTAGCGGGGGGGCCCTACGAGCAGTACTTC. The full variable domain, its missing parts supplied by reference TRBV7-8 and TRBJ2-7, is GAGVSQSPRYKVAKRGQDVALRCDPISGHVSLFWYQQALGQGPEFLTYFQNEAQLDKSGLPSDRFFAERPEGSVSTLKIQRTQQEDSAVYLCASSLVLAGGPYEQYFGPGTRLTVT.

This chain uses TRBV24-1 with TRBJ2-3; D unclear. The ends were cut back, 7 bases at V and 0 bases at J, with 7 bases in the middle. Germline CDR1 is KGHDR and CDR2 is SFDVKD. CDR3 length: 13 residues. The DNA for the CDR3 is TGTGCCACCAGCGCCGTTAGCACAGATACGCAGTATTTT. This gives the protein CATSAVSTDTQYF.

This rearrangement joins TRBV5-1 to TRBJ2-5; no reliable D call. The V gene lost 2 bases and the J gene lost 7 bases, with 12 bases spanning the gap. The CDR3 is made up of 13 amino acids. Germline CDR1 and CDR2: SGHRS and YFSETQ. The CDR3 DNA sequence: TGCGCCAGCAGCTTAGTTGCTCGTGGGACCCAGTACTTC. This gives the protein CASSLVARGTQYF.

CDR3 amino acids: CASSRTNSGNQPQHF. Here the CDR3 DNA reads TGCGCCAGCAGCAGGACAAACTCTGGCAATCAGCCCCAGCATTTT. The chain joins TRBV4-1 to TRBJ1-5; D might be TRBD1 (5 bases). Germline values: CDR1 MGHRA, CDR2 YSYEKL. CDR3 length: 15 amino acids. The V gene lost 5 bases and the J gene lost 2 bases, with 13 bases spanning the gap.

The rearrangement uses TRBV20-1 and TRBJ1-1; no definite D call. The CDR3 runs 13 residues. The germline CDR1 and CDR2 sequences are DFQATT and SNEGSKA (reference sequence). The germline V and J ends were trimmed by 3 bases and 4 bases, with 12 bases remaining between them. The CDR3 DNA is TGCAGTGCTAGTCCGGACTCGGCCACTGAAGCTTTCTTT. It translates to CSASPDSATEAFF.

This clone was seen a few times. The chain links TRBV7-9 to TRBJ1-6, with 8 bases aligning to TRBD1. CDR1 SEHNR and CDR2 FQNEAQ come from the germline V gene (reference sequence). This CDR3 has 14 amino acids. V lost 5 bases and J lost 7; bases outside the gene matches: 4. CDR3 sequence: CASSPWTGNSPLHF. DNA for the CDR3: TGTGCCAGCAGCCCGTGGACAGGGAATTCACCCCTCCACTTT.

The chain couples TRBV11-2 to TRBJ2-3; no definite D call. CDR3 size: 13 residues. V lost 4 bases, J lost 1 base, and 6 bases lay in between. Germline loops: CDR1 SGHAT, CDR2 FQNNGV. Here the CDR3 DNA reads TGTGCCAGCAGCTCCCAGGGCACAGATACGCAGTATTTT. It yields the protein CASSSQGTDTQYF.

This chain joins TRBV5-1 and TRBJ2-1; no clear D. This CDR3 contains 14 residues. Germline V gene sequence: CDR1 SGHRS, CDR2 YFSETQ. Deletions cut 4 bases from V and 5 bases from J, with 13 bases between. CDR3 nucleotide sequence: TGCGCCAGCAGCGCCAGACAAACTGACAATGAGCAGTTCTTC. It codes for CASSARQTDNEQFF. Full variable domain (missing parts from reference TRBV5-1 and TRBJ2-1): KAGVTQTPRYLIKTRGQQVTLSCSPISGHRSVSWYQQTPGQGLQFLFEYFSETQRNKGNFPGRFSGRQFSNSRSEMNVSTLELGDSALYLCASSARQTDNEQFFGPGTRLTVL.

The genes are TRBV6-6 and TRBJ2-7; tentative D call: TRBD2 (6 bases). CDR1 MNHNY and CDR2 SVGAGI come from the germline V gene (reference sequence). This CDR3 has 13 residues. V lost 5 bases and J lost 6, with 14 bases in between. The CDR3 coding sequence is TGTGCCAGCAGTACTAAGGGGAGGTCCGAGCAGTACTTC. This codes for CASSTKGRSEQYF.

The rearrangement uses TRBV7-2 and TRBJ1-2; D ambiguous. V was pared by 5 bases and J by 0 bases, with 10 bases between. The CDR3 sequence is 14 residues long. Looked up from germline, CDR1 is SGHTA and CDR2 is FQGNSA. The CDR3 sequence: CASSRVFPNYGYTF. CDR3 bases: TGTGCCAGCAGCCGCGTTTTCCCTAACTATGGCTACACCTTC.

The chain combines TRBV4-2 with TRBJ1-5; D possibly corresponds to TRBD1 (5 bases). V was trimmed by 0 bases and J by 7 bases, leaving 13 bases between them. From germline, CDR1 is LGHNA and CDR2 YNFKEQ. CDR3 length: 15 amino acids. The CDR3 DNA sequence: TGTGCCAGCAGCCAAGAGGTGGGGGGAGGACAGCCCCAGCATTTT. Amino acids: CASSQEVGGGQPQHF.

V and J are TRBV2 and TRBJ2-7; TRBD2 is a possible D gene (7 bases). V dropped 7 bases and J dropped 5 bases, with 12 bases sitting between them. This CDR3 has 12 amino acids. Per germline, CDR1 SNHLY and CDR2 FYNNEI. DNA for the CDR3: TGTGCCAGCACGCGGGGGCCAGACGAGCAGTACTTC. It specifies CASTRGPDEQYF.

The sample holds a few counts of this clone. The chain links TRBV12-5 to TRBJ1-2, with 8 positions matching TRBD1. The germline CDR1 and CDR2 sequences are LGHNT and FRNRAP. The CDR3 consists of 15 residues. Trimming removed 4 bases from V and 4 bases from J; junction bases left unmatched: 8. The CDR3 spells CASGSDSQGAYGYTF. CDR3 nucleotide sequence: TGTGCTAGTGGTTCCGACTCCCAGGGGGCCTATGGCTACACCTTC.

The table lists this clone with a few counts. This chain joins TRBV5-1 and TRBJ2-7; D is undetermined. Germline CDR1 is SGHRS and CDR2 is YFSETQ. The CDR3 length is 13 residues. V was trimmed by 2 bases and J by 0 bases, leaving 6 bases between them. Here the CDR3 DNA reads TGCGCCAGCAGCTTAAAGAGCTCCTACGAGCAGTACTTC. Translated, it gives CASSLKSSYEQYF.

This chain connects TRBV10-3 to TRBJ2-7, with 8 positions matching TRBD1. Unmatched junction bases numbered 7, after V lost 6 bases and J lost 3 bases. The CDR3 is 14 amino acids. The germline V gene has CDR1 ENHRY and CDR2 SYGVKD. The chain's CDR3 is CAIREDRALYEQYF. DNA for the CDR3: TGTGCCATCAGGGAGGACAGGGCCCTCTACGAGCAGTACTTC.

The rearrangement joins TRBV7-2 to TRBJ1-1; D uncertain. This CDR3 spans 14 amino acids. V was trimmed by 2 bases and J by 1 base, leaving 8 bases between them. CDR1 and CDR2 from the germline V gene are SGHTA and FQGNSA. CDR3 sequence reads: CASSLQSANTEAFF. CDR3 nucleotide sequence: TGTGCCAGCAGCTTACAATCGGCGAACACTGAAGCTTTCTTT.

The V gene is TRBV9, the J gene TRBJ2-7; TRBD2 aligns across 10 bases. The germline V gene has CDR1 SGDLS and CDR2 YYNGEE. Germline trimming cut 2 bases from V and 4 bases from J; bases unmatched to any gene: 6. This CDR3 comprises 15 residues. CDR3 nucleotide sequence: TGTGCCAGCAGCGTCGTAGCGGGGGGACCTTACGAGCAGTACTTC. Translation gives CASSVVAGGPYEQYF.

The V gene is TRBV19, the J gene TRBJ1-5, with D tentatively TRBD1 (6 bases). The CDR3 consists of 12 residues. From germline, CDR1 is LNHDA and CDR2 SQIVND (reference sequence). Trimming removed 9 bases from V and 5 bases from J, with 11 bases in between. CDR3 nucleotides: TGTGCCAGCCAGGGGCGGGATCAGCCCCAGCATTTT. Translated, it gives CASQGRDQPQHF.